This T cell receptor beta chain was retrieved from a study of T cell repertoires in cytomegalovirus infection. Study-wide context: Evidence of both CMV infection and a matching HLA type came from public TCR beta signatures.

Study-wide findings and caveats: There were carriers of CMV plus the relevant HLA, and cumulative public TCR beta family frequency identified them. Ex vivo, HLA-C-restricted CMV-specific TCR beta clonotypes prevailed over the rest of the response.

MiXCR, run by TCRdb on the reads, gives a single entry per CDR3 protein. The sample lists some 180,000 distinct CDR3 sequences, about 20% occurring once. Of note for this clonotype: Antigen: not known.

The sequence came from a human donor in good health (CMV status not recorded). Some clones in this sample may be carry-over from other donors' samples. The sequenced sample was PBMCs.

The CDR3 loop is CASSFPGQGALEDSTDTQYF. Written as DNA, the CDR3 is TGTGCCAGCAGCTTCCCGGGACAGGGGGCCCTCGAAGACAGCACAGATACGCAGTATTTT. The chain recombines TRBV7-6 with TRBJ2-3, with TRBD1 identical over 12 bases. This CDR3 has 20 residues. Trimming removed 3 bases from V and 0 bases from J; junction bases left unmatched: 13. Per the germline V gene, CDR1 is SGHVS and CDR2 is FNYEAQ.